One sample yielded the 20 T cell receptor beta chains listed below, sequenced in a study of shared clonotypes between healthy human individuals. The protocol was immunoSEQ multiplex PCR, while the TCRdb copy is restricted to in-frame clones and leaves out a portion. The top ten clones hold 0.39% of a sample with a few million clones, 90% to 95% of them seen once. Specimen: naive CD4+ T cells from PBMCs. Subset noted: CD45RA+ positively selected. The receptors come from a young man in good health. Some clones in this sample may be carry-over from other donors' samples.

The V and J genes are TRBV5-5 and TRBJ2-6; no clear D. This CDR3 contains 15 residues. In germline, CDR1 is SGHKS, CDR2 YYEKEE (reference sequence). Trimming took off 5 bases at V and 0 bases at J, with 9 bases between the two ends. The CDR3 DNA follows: TGTGCCAGCAGTCGTGCCCCCTCTGGGGCCAACGTCCTGACTTTC. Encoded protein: CASSRAPSGANVLTF.

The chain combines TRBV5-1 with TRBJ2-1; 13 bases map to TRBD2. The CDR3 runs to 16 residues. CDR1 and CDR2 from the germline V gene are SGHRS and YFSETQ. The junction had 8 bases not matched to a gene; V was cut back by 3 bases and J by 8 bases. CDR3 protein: CASSWGTSGTIDEQFF. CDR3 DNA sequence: TGCGCCAGCAGCTGGGGGACTAGCGGGACTATCGATGAGCAGTTCTTC.

CDR3 region: CASSQILPTSGTNNEQFF. The CDR3, as DNA: TGCGCCAGCAGCCAAATTCTGCCGACTAGCGGGACTAACAATGAGCAGTTCTTC. The chain recombines TRBV4-1 with TRBJ2-1, with 11 bases lining up with TRBD2. The CDR3 consists of 18 residues. The V and J ends lost 2 bases and 5 bases, in that order; junction bases with no gene match: 11. The V gene's germline CDR1 is MGHRA and CDR2 YSYEKL.

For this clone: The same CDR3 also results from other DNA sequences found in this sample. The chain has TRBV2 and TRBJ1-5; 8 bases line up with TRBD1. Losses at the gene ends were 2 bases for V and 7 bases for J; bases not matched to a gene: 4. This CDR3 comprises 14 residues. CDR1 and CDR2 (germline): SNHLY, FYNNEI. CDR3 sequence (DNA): TGTGCCAGCAGTGAACAGGGGGCAGGCCAGCCCCAGCATTTT. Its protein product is CASSEQGAGQPQHF. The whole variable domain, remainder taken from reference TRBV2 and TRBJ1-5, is EPEVTQTPSHQVTQMGQEVILRCVPISNHLYFYWYRQILGQKVEFLVSFYNNEISEKSEIFDDQFSVERPDGSNFTLKIRSTKLEDSAMYFCASSEQGAGQPQHFGDGTRLSIL.

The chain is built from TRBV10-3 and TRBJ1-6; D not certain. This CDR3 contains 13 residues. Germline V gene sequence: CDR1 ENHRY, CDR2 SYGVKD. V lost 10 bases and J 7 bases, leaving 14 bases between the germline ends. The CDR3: CATRGELNSPLHF. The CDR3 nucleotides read TGTGCCACCCGCGGGGAACTCAATTCACCCCTCCACTTT.

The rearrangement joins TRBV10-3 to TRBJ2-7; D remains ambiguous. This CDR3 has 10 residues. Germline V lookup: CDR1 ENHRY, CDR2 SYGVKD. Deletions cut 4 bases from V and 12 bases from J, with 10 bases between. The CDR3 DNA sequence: TGTGCCATCAGTGTTGCAGCGCTGTACTTC. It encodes CAISVAALYF.

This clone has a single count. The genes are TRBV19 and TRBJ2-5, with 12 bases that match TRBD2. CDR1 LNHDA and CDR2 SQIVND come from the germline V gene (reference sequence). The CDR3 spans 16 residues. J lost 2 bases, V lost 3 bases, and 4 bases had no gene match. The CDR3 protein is CASSIGLAGPQETQYF. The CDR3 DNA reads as TGTGCCAGTAGTATCGGACTAGCGGGGCCTCAAGAGACCCAGTACTTC. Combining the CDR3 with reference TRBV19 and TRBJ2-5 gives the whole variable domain DGGITQSPKYLFRKEGQNVTLSCEQNLNHDAMYWYRQDPGQGLRLIYYSQIVNDFQKGDIAEGYSVSREKKESFPLTVTSAQKNPTAFYLCASSIGLAGPQETQYFGPGTRLLVL.

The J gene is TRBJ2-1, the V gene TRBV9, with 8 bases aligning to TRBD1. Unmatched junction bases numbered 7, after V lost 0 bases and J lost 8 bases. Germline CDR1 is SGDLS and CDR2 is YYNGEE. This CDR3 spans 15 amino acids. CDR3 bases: TGTGCCAGCAGCGTAGTCCCAGGGGGCGGGGATGAGCAGTTCTTC. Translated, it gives CASSVVPGGGDEQFF.

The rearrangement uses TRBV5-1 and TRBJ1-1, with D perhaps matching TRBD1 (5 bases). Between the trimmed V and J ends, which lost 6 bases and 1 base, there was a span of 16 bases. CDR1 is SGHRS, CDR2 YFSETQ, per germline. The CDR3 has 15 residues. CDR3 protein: CASTGGTAPNTEAFF. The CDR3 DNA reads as TGCGCCAGCACCGGGGGGACGGCCCCGAACACTGAAGCTTTCTTT.

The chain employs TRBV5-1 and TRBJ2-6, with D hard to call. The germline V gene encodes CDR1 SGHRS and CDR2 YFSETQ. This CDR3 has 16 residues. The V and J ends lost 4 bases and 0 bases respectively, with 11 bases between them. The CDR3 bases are TGCGCCAGCAGCACCAGACTGACCTCTGGGGCCAACGTCCTGACTTTC. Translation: CASSTRLTSGANVLTF.

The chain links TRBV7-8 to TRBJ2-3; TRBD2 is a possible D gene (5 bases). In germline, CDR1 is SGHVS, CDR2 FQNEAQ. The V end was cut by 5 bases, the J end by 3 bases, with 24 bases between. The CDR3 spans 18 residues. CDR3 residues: CASSAKGGAVSWTDTQYF. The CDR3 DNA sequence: TGTGCCAGCAGCGCGAAGGGTGGAGCGGTGAGTTGGACAGATACGCAGTATTTT.

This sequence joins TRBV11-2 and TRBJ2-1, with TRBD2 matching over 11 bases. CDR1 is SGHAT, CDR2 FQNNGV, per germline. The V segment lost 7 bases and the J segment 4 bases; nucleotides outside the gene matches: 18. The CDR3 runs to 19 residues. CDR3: CASNNQGASGRLWYNEQFF. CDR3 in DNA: TGTGCCAGCAACAATCAAGGGGCTAGCGGGAGGCTTTGGTACAATGAGCAGTTCTTC.

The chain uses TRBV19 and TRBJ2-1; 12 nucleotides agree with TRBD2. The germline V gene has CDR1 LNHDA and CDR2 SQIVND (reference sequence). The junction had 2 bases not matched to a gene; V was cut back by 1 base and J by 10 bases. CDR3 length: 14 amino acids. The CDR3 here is CASSIGLAGAEQFF. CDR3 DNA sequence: TGTGCCAGTAGTATAGGACTAGCGGGGGCGGAGCAGTTCTTC.

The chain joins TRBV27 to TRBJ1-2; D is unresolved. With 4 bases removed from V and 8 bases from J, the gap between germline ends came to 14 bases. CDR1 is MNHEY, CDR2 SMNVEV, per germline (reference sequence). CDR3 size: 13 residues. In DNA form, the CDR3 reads TGTGCCAGCAGTTCGAACCAGGCGAAGGGCTACACCTTC. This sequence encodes CASSSNQAKGYTF.

CDR3 residues: CASSLGGQGNQPQHF. CDR3 DNA sequence: TGTGCCAGCAGCTTAGGGGGGCAGGGGAATCAGCCCCAGCATTTT. The J gene is TRBJ1-5, the V gene TRBV7-2, with D possibly TRBD1 on 6 matching bases. The V gene's germline CDR1 is SGHTA and CDR2 FQGNSA. The CDR3 is 15 amino acids. Trimming took 1 base from V and 4 from J, leaving 11 bases between them.

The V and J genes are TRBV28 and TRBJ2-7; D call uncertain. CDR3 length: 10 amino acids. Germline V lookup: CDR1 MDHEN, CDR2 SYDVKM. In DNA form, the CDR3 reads TGTGCGGCCAGCTCCTACGAGCAGTACTTC. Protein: CAASSYEQYF.

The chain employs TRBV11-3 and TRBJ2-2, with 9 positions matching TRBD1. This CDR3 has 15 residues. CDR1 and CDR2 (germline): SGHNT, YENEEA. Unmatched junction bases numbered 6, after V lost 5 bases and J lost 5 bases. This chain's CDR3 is CASSTRTGETGELFF. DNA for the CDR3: TGTGCCAGCAGCACCCGGACAGGGGAAACCGGGGAGCTGTTTTTT.

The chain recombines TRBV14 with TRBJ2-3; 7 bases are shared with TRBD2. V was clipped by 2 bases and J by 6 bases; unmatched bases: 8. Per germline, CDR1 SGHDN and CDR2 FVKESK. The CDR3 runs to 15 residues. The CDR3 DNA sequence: TGTGCCAGCAGCCAAACCGGGACTATATGGGATACGCAGTATTTT. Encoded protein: CASSQTGTIWDTQYF.

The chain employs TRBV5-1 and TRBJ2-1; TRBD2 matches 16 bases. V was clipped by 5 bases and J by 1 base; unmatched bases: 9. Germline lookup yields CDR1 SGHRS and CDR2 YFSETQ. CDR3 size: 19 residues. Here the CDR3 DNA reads TGCGCCAGCAGGAGTATGGGACTAGCGGGAGGGACGTCCTACAATGAGCAGTTCTTC. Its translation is CASRSMGLAGGTSYNEQFF.

CDR3 region: CASSPSRAGVLEQYF. CDR3 bases: TGTGCCAGCAGTCCCTCACGAGCGGGAGTCCTCGAGCAGTACTTC. The chain uses TRBV28 and TRBJ2-7; 8 nucleotides match TRBD2. CDR1 is MDHEN, CDR2 SYDVKM, per germline. The CDR3 runs 15 residues. V shed 5 bases and J 6 bases; nucleotides not matched to a gene: 12.